Listed here are 30 T cell receptor beta chains from one sample, sequenced in a study of identical twins. TCRdb re-called the 5' RACE reads with MiXCR, one entry per CDR3 protein. The sample includes 400,000 to 650,000 distinct CDR3 sequences, less than 25% of them seen just once. The data also belong to a second study, concerning T cells expressing NK-cell markers.

The specimen was CD4+ T cells sorted from blood. These TCRs come from a young woman in good health.

This clonotype was counted only a few times. The gene calls are TRBV7-2 and TRBJ2-7; maybe TRBD2 (6 bases). The germline CDR1 and CDR2 sequences are SGHTA and FQGNSA. The CDR3 has 15 residues. Trimming removed 2 bases from V and 6 bases from J, with 17 bases in between. The DNA of the CDR3 is TGTGCCAGCAGCTTAAGGTCTAGCGTAATCTCCGAGCAGTACTTC. Encoded protein: CASSLRSSVISEQYF.

The chain is built from TRBV12-3 or TRBV12-4 and TRBJ1-4; the match to TRBD1 covers 9 bases. The CDR3 is made up of 14 amino acids. The ends lost 3 bases at V and 7 bases at J; junction bases unmatched: 3. DNA for the CDR3: TGTGCCAGCAGTTTCCGGGACAGGGCTGAAAAACTGTTTTTT. This gives the protein CASSFRDRAEKLFF.

This clonotype was picked up a small number of times. V is TRBV20-1 and J is TRBJ2-3, with D uncertain. Germline V gene data show CDR1 as DFQATT and CDR2 as SNEGSKA (reference sequence). V was trimmed by 1 base and J by 5 bases, leaving 19 bases between them. The CDR3 consists of 16 residues. The chain's CDR3 is CSARGLSFQRLDTQYF. The CDR3 region has the DNA TGCAGTGCTAGAGGACTTTCCTTTCAGCGATTAGATACGCAGTATTTT.

The table lists this clonotype with many counts. The chain has TRBV3-1 and TRBJ2-1; TRBD2 matches 8 bases. Germline CDR1 and CDR2: LGHDT and YNNKEL (reference sequence). The V gene end was trimmed by 1 base and the J gene end by 5 bases; junction bases not matched to a gene: 4. This CDR3 comprises 15 residues. Here the CDR3 DNA reads TGTGCCAGCAGCCAAGCGGGAGGGTCCCACAATGAGCAGTTCTTC. Its translation is CASSQAGGSHNEQFF.

CDR3 protein: CASSSRYTGANVLTF. CDR3 nucleotides: TGTGCCAGCAGCTCCAGATACACTGGGGCCAACGTCCTGACTTTC. The gene calls are TRBV5-8 and TRBJ2-6; D uncertain. The CDR3 contains 15 residues. Germline CDR1 and CDR2: SGHTS and YDEGEE. Trimming cost V 3 bases and J 2 bases, with 9 bases left between them.

The chain employs TRBV6-4 and TRBJ2-3, with 10 bases identical to TRBD2. CDR3 length: 18 residues. The V gene's germline CDR1 is MRHNA and CDR2 SNTAGT. V trimming: 6 bases; J trimming: 4 bases; junction bases outside the gene matches: 16. The CDR3 here is CASSWGEREGRFADTQYF. The CDR3 nucleotides read TGTGCCAGCAGCTGGGGAGAGCGGGAGGGCCGTTTTGCAGATACGCAGTATTTT.

The chain combines TRBV7-9 with TRBJ2-1; D possibly corresponds to TRBD1 (8 bases). Germline-derived CDR1 and CDR2 are SEHNR and FQNEAQ (reference sequence). V was trimmed by 5 bases and J by 4 bases, leaving 21 bases between them. The CDR3 has 17 amino acids. The CDR3 spells CASSPRQGRGGYNEQFF. CDR3 sequence (DNA): TGTGCCAGCAGCCCAAGACAGGGGAGGGGGGGGTACAATGAGCAGTTCTTC.

The V and J genes are TRBV12-3 or TRBV12-4 and TRBJ2-3, with D hard to call. The CDR3 has 13 residues. V lost 6 bases, J lost 4 bases, and 11 bases lay in between. In nucleotides, the CDR3 is TGTGCCAGCAGGATTGATGGGGCAGATACGCAGTATTTT. As protein: CASRIDGADTQYF.

This clonotype has a handful of counts. The chain couples TRBV5-1 to TRBJ2-5; 11 bases match TRBD2. Germline lookup yields CDR1 SGHRS and CDR2 YFSETQ. V lost 5 bases and J lost 5; bases outside the gene matches: 11. There are 16 residues in the CDR3. CDR3 nucleotide sequence: TGCGCCAGCAGGCAAAACATAGCGGGAGGGCCGGAGACCCAGTACTTC. Translated, it gives CASRQNIAGGPETQYF.

This clonotype appeared many times. The chain uses TRBV7-6 and TRBJ2-3; D unresolved. The CDR3 has 12 residues. V lost 2 bases to trimming and J lost 5 bases, with 5 bases between them. Looked up from germline, CDR1 is SGHVS and CDR2 is FNYEAQ. CDR3 sequence: CASSLIRDTQYF. Here the CDR3 DNA reads TGTGCCAGCAGCTTAATTAGAGATACGCAGTATTTT.

This clonotype was observed a handful of times. The V gene is TRBV6-5, the J gene TRBJ1-4; no clear D. Trimming took off 0 bases at V and 8 bases at J, with 13 bases between the two ends. The CDR3 is 15 residues long. The germline V gene encodes CDR1 MNHEY and CDR2 SVGAGI. DNA for the CDR3: TGTGCCAGCAGTTACTCCTTACCCCTGGGGGAAAAACTGTTTTTT. Encoded protein: CASSYSLPLGEKLFF.

This sequence joins TRBV20-1 and TRBJ1-2; D remains ambiguous. Germline loops: CDR1 DFQATT, CDR2 SNEGSKA (reference sequence). V was pared by 5 bases and J by 3 bases, with 16 bases between. The CDR3 is 14 residues long. DNA for the CDR3: TGCAGTGCTCAGATGTCGGGTTCTTACTATGGCTACACCTTC. This codes for CSAQMSGSYYGYTF.

This clonotype has just a few counts. This CDR3 is CASSPVPGGLNTEAFF. CDR3 DNA: TGTGCCAGCAGTCCCGTTCCAGGGGGCCTGAACACTGAAGCTTTCTTT. The chain joins TRBV12-3 or TRBV12-4 to TRBJ1-1, with 8 bases identical to TRBD1. This CDR3 has 16 amino acids. V was clipped by 5 bases and J by 0 bases; unmatched bases: 8.

The table lists this clonotype with a few counts. J is TRBJ1-1 and V is TRBV20-1, with unresolved D. The germline CDR1 and CDR2 sequences are DFQATT and SNEGSKA (reference sequence). The length of the CDR3 is 13 residues. The V end lost 1 base, the J end lost 1 base, and 7 bases lay between the germline ends. CDR3 sequence (DNA): TGCAGTGCTAGAGTTGAATGGAACACTGAAGCTTTCTTT. It yields the protein CSARVEWNTEAFF.

The sample holds many counts of this clonotype. The V call is TRBV7-2, the J call TRBJ2-1, with D maybe TRBD2 (6 bases). V dropped 4 bases and J dropped 2 bases, with 12 bases sitting between them. From germline, CDR1 is SGHTA and CDR2 FQGNSA. The CDR3 spans 15 residues. The CDR3 is CASSSLAGPYNEQFF. The CDR3 nucleotides read TGTGCCAGCAGCTCCCTGGCGGGGCCCTACAATGAGCAGTTCTTC.

CDR3 sequence (DNA): TGTGCCAGCAGCGTGGGACAGCTTAGGCCCCAGCATTTT. This encodes CASSVGQLRPQHF. The chain couples TRBV5-6 to TRBJ1-5; 7 nucleotides align to TRBD1. V shed 4 bases and J 9 bases; nucleotides not matched to a gene: 7. In germline, CDR1 is SGHDT, CDR2 YYEEEE. The CDR3 covers 13 residues.

The rearrangement links TRBV5-6 to TRBJ2-1, with 8 bases identical to TRBD1. Looked up from germline, CDR1 is SGHDT and CDR2 is YYEEEE. The CDR3 is 16 amino acids. With 3 bases clipped from V and 10 bases from J, the junction kept 15 bases outside the gene matches. The CDR3 is CASSWRQGADFGEQFF. The CDR3 DNA reads as TGTGCCAGCAGCTGGCGGCAGGGGGCCGATTTCGGGGAGCAGTTCTTC.

There are a few counts of this clonotype. This chain connects TRBV6-5 to TRBJ1-2; 9 bases map to TRBD1. CDR1 MNHEY and CDR2 SVGAGI come from the germline V gene. V gave up 1 base and J gave up 2 bases; unmatched junction bases: 8. The CDR3 is 17 amino acids. The DNA for the CDR3 is TGTGCCAGCAGTTACTTCGGGACAGGGCCTTTGAACTATGGCTACACCTTC. This gives the protein CASSYFGTGPLNYGYTF.

This clonotype has only a few counts. CDR3 DNA: TGTGCCAGCCGAAACCGGGACAGGAATAATGGCTACACCTTC. It is translated as CASRNRDRNNGYTF. The rearrangement links TRBV6-1 to TRBJ1-2; 8 bases map to TRBD1. The CDR3 extends over 14 amino acids. Looked up from germline, CDR1 is MNHNS and CDR2 is SASEGT. V trimming: 8 bases; J trimming: 6 bases; junction bases outside the gene matches: 11.

As regards this clonotype: An end of the junction differs from the germline gene, which may be a read error. The rearrangement joins TRBV20-1 to TRBJ2-7, with 14 bases aligning to TRBD2. This CDR3 is built from 15 residues. From germline, CDR1 is DFQATT and CDR2 SNEGSKA (reference sequence). The CDR3 is CCALPGTSGSYEQYF. CDR3 sequence (DNA): TGCTGTGCTCTGCCTGGGACTAGCGGGAGCTACGAGCAGTACTTC.

This clonotype was counted only a few times. This chain connects TRBV27 to TRBJ2-3; 7 bases map to TRBD2. From germline, CDR1 is MNHEY and CDR2 SMNVEV (reference sequence). V trimming: 5 bases; J trimming: 3 bases; junction bases outside the gene matches: 5. The CDR3 is made up of 14 amino acids. DNA for the CDR3: TGTGCCAGCAGTCGCCAGCGGGAAACAGATACGCAGTATTTT. It codes for CASSRQRETDTQYF.

The gene calls are TRBV5-4 and TRBJ2-5; D call uncertain. Trimming shortened V by 4 bases and J by 5 bases, and 15 bases separated the two germline ends. CDR3 size: 14 residues. Germline assignment: CDR1 SGHNT and CDR2 YYREEE (reference sequence). CDR3 sequence (DNA): TGTGCCAGCAGCCTCACGGGTGGGGTGGAGACCCAGTACTTC. Translation gives CASSLTGGVETQYF.

The table lists this clonotype with a few counts. V usage is TRBV5-1 and J usage is TRBJ1-1; no reliable D call. Between the trimmed V and J ends, which lost 2 bases and 10 bases, there was a span of 12 bases. CDR1 is SGHRS and CDR2 is YFSETQ in the germline V gene. The CDR3 consists of 12 residues. CDR3 sequence (DNA): TGCGCCAGCAGCTTTGACGGGTCCGGAGCTTTCTTT. This translates into CASSFDGSGAFF.

The chain carries TRBV6-2 or TRBV6-3 and TRBJ2-7; D not certain. The V and J ends lost 6 bases and 3 bases respectively, with 18 bases between them. The CDR3 length is 15 residues. The V gene's germline CDR1 is MNHEY and CDR2 SVGEGT. The CDR3 reads CASSTSLAGIYEQYF. The CDR3 nucleotides are TGTGCCAGCAGCACATCCCTGGCAGGTATCTACGAGCAGTACTTC.

This clonotype was recorded a few times. The gene calls are TRBV30 and TRBJ2-1; 13 bases line up with TRBD2. With V trimmed by 2 bases and J by 4 bases, 2 bases remained unmatched. Germline assignment: CDR1 GTSNPN and CDR2 SVGIG (reference sequence). The CDR3 is 15 amino acids. CDR3 region: CAWSTSGRGYNEQFF. The CDR3 DNA is TGTGCCTGGAGTACTAGCGGGAGGGGATACAATGAGCAGTTCTTC.

The chain recombines TRBV29-1 with TRBJ2-1, with a weak D call TRBD2 (6 bases). V was cut by 7 bases and J by 7 bases, with 14 bases left in between. Germline loops: CDR1 SQVTM, CDR2 ANQGSEA. This CDR3 is built from 12 residues. CDR3 nucleotide sequence: TGCAGCGGGGGACTCACTTCGAATGAGCAGTTCTTC. Protein: CSGGLTSNEQFF.

The V gene is TRBV20-1, the J gene TRBJ2-5, with D perhaps matching TRBD2 (6 bases). Germline V gives CDR1 DFQATT, CDR2 SNEGSKA (reference sequence). Trimming shortened V by 0 bases and J by 5 bases, and 13 bases separated the two germline ends. CDR3 length: 14 amino acids. The CDR3 DNA reads as TGCAGTGCTAGAGACTTGGGGAGGTCGGAGACCCAGTACTTC. Translation gives CSARDLGRSETQYF.

The J gene is TRBJ2-3, the V gene TRBV5-1, with D perhaps TRBD1 (5 bases). Germline V lookup: CDR1 SGHRS, CDR2 YFSETQ. There are 16 residues in the CDR3. V lost 0 bases to trimming and J lost 1 base, with 12 bases between them. CDR3 in amino acids: CASSLGQGLGTDTQYF. Here the CDR3 DNA reads TGCGCCAGCAGCTTGGGGCAGGGTCTGGGCACAGATACGCAGTATTTT.

V usage is TRBV10-3 and J usage is TRBJ2-7; tentative D call: TRBD2 (6 bases). Trimming pared 8 bases from V and 0 bases from J, leaving 14 bases between. The CDR3 is 14 residues long. Per the germline V gene, CDR1 is ENHRY and CDR2 is SYGVKD. The CDR3 is CAIGRDSSSYEQYF. DNA for the CDR3: TGTGCCATCGGCCGGGACTCGAGCTCCTACGAGCAGTACTTC.

This clonotype came up a few times. The chain uses TRBV2 and TRBJ2-7; D is perhaps TRBD2 (5 bases). The germline V and J ends were trimmed by 10 bases and 0 bases, with 10 bases remaining between them. This CDR3 spans 12 amino acids. The germline CDR1 and CDR2 sequences are SNHLY and FYNNEI. CDR3 sequence (DNA): TGTGCCACCGCGAGGGACTCCTACGAGCAGTACTTC. Translated: CATARDSYEQYF.